A selection of T cell receptor beta chains follows, all from one sample in a study of blood T cell repertoires in COVID-19. Method: immunoSEQ multiplex PCR; TCRdb's copy keeps in-frame clones and lacks some. The top ten hold approximately 10% of the sample, which has about 16,000 clones, roughly nine tenths seen once. Sample: peripheral blood. The receptors come from a man aged 80 or over with acute or convalescent COVID-19. CDR3s include the opening cysteine and the closing phenylalanine or tryptophan. Fields, in order: V gene, clone size, J gene, CDR3 length, D gene, CDR3 protein, CDR3 DNA. A D gene is named only where the DNA matches it firmly. Expanded clones are given a class, and other clones once, few, many or no size at all.

TRBV5-1	.	TRBJ2-1	18	TRBD2	CASSSGLAGGSSYNEQFF	TGCGCCAGCAGCTCGGGACTAGCGGGGGGGAGCTCCTACAATGAGCAGTTCTTC
TRBV30	once	TRBJ1-5	15	.	CAWSVLQGANQPQHF	TGTGCCTGGAGTGTCTTGCAGGGTGCAAATCAGCCCCAGCATTTT
TRBV6-5	once	TRBJ1-4	14	.	CASSYGQYNEKLFF	TGTGCCAGCAGTTACGGGCAGTATAATGAAAAACTGTTTTTT
TRBV30	.	TRBJ1-1	13	.	CAWSVGGNTEAFF	TGTGCCTGGAGTGTAGGGGGGAACACTGAAGCTTTCTTT
TRBV19	.	TRBJ1-2	15	.	CASSITGSGDYGYTF	TGTGCCAGTAGTATAACCGGGTCGGGGGACTATGGCTACACCTTC
TRBV29-1	.	TRBJ2-1	14	TRBD2	CSVRTSGRIYEQFF	TGCAGCGTCCGGACTAGCGGGAGGATCTATGAGCAGTTCTTC
TRBV5-1	.	TRBJ2-7	15	.	CASSASTDLSYEQYF	TGCGCCAGCAGCGCGTCGACAGATCTCTCCTACGAGCAGTACTTC
TRBV6-5	few	TRBJ1-1	13	TRBD1	CASGIGQGDEAFF	TGTGCCAGCGGTATAGGACAGGGTGATGAAGCTTTCTTT
TRBV6-6	.	TRBJ2-7	13	.	CASSPTGYIEQYF	TGTGCCAGCAGCCCTACGGGGTATATCGAGCAGTACTTC
TRBV4-1	.	TRBJ2-5	11	.	CASSRGETQYF	TGCGCCAGCTCTCGCGGGGAGACCCAGTACTTC
TRBV18	.	TRBJ1-1	15	.	CASSRTTDMNTEAFF	TGTGCCAGCTCACGGACAACTGACATGAACACTGAAGCTTTCTTT
TRBV3-1/TRBV3-2	.	TRBJ1-3	14	.	CASSPLGGGNTIYF	TGTGCCAGCAGCCCCCTGGGGGGTGGAAACACCATATATTTT
TRBV9	.	TRBJ2-7	15	TRBD2	CASSVASGGLYEQYF	TGTGCCAGCAGCGTGGCTAGCGGGGGGCTCTACGAGCAGTACTTC
TRBV3-1/TRBV3-2	.	TRBJ2-7	13	TRBD1	CASSPGQTYEQYF	TGTGCCAGCAGCCCGGGACAGACCTACGAGCAGTACTTC
TRBV3-1/TRBV3-2	.	TRBJ2-1	20	TRBD2	CASSPRPGLAGALGQLEQFF	TGTGCCAGCAGTCCTAGGCCGGGACTAGCGGGGGCGCTAGGCCAACTTGAGCAGTTCTTC
TRBV15	.	TRBJ2-2	18	.	CATSRDRFRGTNTGELFF	TGTGCCACCAGCAGAGATAGGTTTAGGGGAACGAACACCGGGGAGCTGTTTTTT
TRBV3-1/TRBV3-2	.	TRBJ1-6	14	.	CASKESSYNSPLHF	TGTGCCAGCAAGGAGAGCTCCTATAATTCACCCCTCCACTTT
TRBV3-1/TRBV3-2	.	TRBJ1-2	17	TRBD1	CASSQGSWDRGINGYTF	TGTGCCAGCAGCCAAGGTAGTTGGGACAGGGGAATCAACGGCTACACCTTC
TRBV29-1	.	TRBJ2-1	12	.	CSGQTDYNEQFF	TGCAGCGGACAAACAGACTACAATGAGCAGTTCTTC
TRBV25-1	.	TRBJ1-1	11	.	CASSDLTEAFF	TGTGCCAGCAGTGATCTAACTGAAGCTTTCTTT
TRBV5-1	.	TRBJ1-2	14	TRBD1	CASSLTGGQRGYTF	TGCGCCAGCAGCTTGACAGGGGGGCAGAGGGGCTACACCTTC
TRBV5-1	.	TRBJ2-2	18	TRBD2	CASSLAPSGGTNSGELFF	TGCGCCAGCAGCTTGGCCCCTAGCGGGGGAACTAACAGCGGGGAGCTGTTTTTT
TRBV15	.	TRBJ1-2	18	.	CATSRDTVAPGTNYGYTF	TGTGCCACCAGCAGAGATACCGTCGCTCCGGGTACTAACTATGGCTACACCTTC
TRBV30	few	TRBJ1-5	17	TRBD1	CAWSEGRTGDSNQPQHF	TGTGCCTGGAGTGAAGGTAGGACAGGCGATAGCAATCAGCCCCAGCATTTT
TRBV3-1/TRBV3-2	once	TRBJ1-1	14	.	CASSQGMTTTEAFF	TGTGCCAGCAGCCAAGGAATGACAACGACTGAAGCTTTCTTT
TRBV6-5	.	TRBJ2-7	11	.	CASTLFYEQYF	TGTGCCAGCACCTTGTTTTACGAGCAGTACTTC
TRBV5-6	.	TRBJ2-5	13	.	CASSPGLEETQYF	TGTGCCAGCAGCCCGGGACTGGAAGAGACCCAGTACTTC
TRBV6-6	.	TRBJ2-7	14	TRBD2	CASSIGLAGGEQYF	TGTGCCAGCAGTATCGGACTAGCCGGGGGCGAGCAGTACTTC
TRBV5-1	once	TRBJ2-1	14	TRBD1	CASSPGTVYNEQFF	TGCGCCAGCAGCCCGGGGACAGTGTACAATGAGCAGTTCTTC
TRBV6-1	.	TRBJ2-2	16	.	CASSERGIGNTGELFF	TGTGCCAGCAGTGAAAGGGGGATAGGAAACACCGGGGAGCTGTTTTTT
TRBV5-1	once	TRBJ2-3	16	TRBD2	CASSLPSGGLTDTQYF	TGCGCCAGCAGCTTGCCTAGCGGGGGCCTGACAGATACGCAGTATTTT
TRBV24-1	.	TRBJ2-3	16	.	CATSDLQGLGTDTQYF	TGTGCCACCAGTGATTTGCAGGGATTGGGCACAGATACGCAGTATTTT
TRBV6-5	.	TRBJ1-2	15	.	CASSYGQANPGGYTF	TGTGCCAGCAGTTATGGCCAGGCCAATCCGGGGGGCTACACCTTC
TRBV2	.	TRBJ1-1	15	.	CASSGAQGRGSEAFF	TGTGCCAGCAGCGGAGCCCAGGGGAGGGGGAGTGAAGCTTTCTTT
TRBV2	.	TRBJ1-5	13	.	CASLESNNQPQHF	TGTGCCAGCCTCGAGAGTAACAATCAGCCCCAGCATTTT
TRBV2	.	TRBJ1-1	15	TRBD1	CASSLEGQGVTEAFF	TGTGCCAGCAGTTTAGAGGGACAGGGCGTCACTGAAGCTTTCTTT
TRBV6-2/TRBV6-3	few	TRBJ2-7	14	TRBD2	CASSSGGRLYEQYF	TGTGCCAGCAGTTCGGGAGGCCGCCTCTACGAGCAGTACTTC
TRBV3-1/TRBV3-2	.	TRBJ1-1	14	.	CASSHSGENTEAFF	TGTGCCAGCAGCCACTCAGGGGAGAACACTGAAGCTTTCTTT
TRBV30	.	TRBJ2-1	18	TRBD2	CAWSRLAGGSFLSAEQFF	TGTGCCTGGAGTAGACTAGCGGGAGGATCATTCCTAAGCGCTGAGCAGTTCTTC